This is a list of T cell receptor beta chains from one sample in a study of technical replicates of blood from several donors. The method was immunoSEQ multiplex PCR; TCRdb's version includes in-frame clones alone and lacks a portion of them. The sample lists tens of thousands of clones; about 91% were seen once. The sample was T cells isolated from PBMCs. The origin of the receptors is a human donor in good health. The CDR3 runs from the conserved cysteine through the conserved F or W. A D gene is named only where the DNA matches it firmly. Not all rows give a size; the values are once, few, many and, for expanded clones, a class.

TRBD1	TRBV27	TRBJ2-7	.	CASSFTGGGEQYF	TGTGCCAGCAGTTTCACAGGGGGCGGCGAGCAGTACTTC
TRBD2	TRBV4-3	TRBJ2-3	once	CASSQLGGRAGTQYF	TGCGCCAGCAGCCAACTGGGCGGGAGGGCCGGTACGCAGTATTTT
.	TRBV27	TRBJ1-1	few	CASTPGVGTEAFF	TGTGCCAGCACGCCAGGGGTGGGGACTGAAGCTTTCTTT
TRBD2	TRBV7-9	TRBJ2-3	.	CASSFGTLAGLTDTQYF	TGTGCCAGCAGCTTCGGCACTCTAGCGGGACTCACAGATACGCAGTATTTT
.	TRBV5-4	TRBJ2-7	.	CASSLTPLYEQYF	TGTGCCAGCAGCTTGACTCCACTCTACGAGCAGTACTTC
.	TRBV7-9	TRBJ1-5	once	CASSFSGLSGNQPQHF	TGTGCCAGCAGCTTTTCAGGTCTGTCCGGTAATCAGCCCCAGCATTTT
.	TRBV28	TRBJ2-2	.	CASTGGTGELFF	TGTGCCAGCACCGGGGGTACCGGGGAGCTGTTTTTT
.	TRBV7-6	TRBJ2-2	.	CASSVRGNTGELFF	TGTGCCAGCAGCGTTAGGGGAAACACCGGGGAGCTGTTTTTT
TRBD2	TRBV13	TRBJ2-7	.	CASSSGGSGAYEQYF	TGTGCCAGCAGCTCCGGAGGTAGCGGGGCCTACGAGCAGTACTTC
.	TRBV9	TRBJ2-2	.	CASSVLQTNTGELFF	TGTGCCAGCAGCGTTCTGCAGACGAACACCGGGGAGCTGTTTTTT
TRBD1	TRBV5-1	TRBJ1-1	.	CASTLTGGNPTEAFF	TGCGCCAGCACCCTGACAGGGGGTAACCCCACTGAAGCTTTCTTT
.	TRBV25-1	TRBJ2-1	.	CASSEEAIYNEQFF	TGTGCCAGCAGTGAAGAGGCCATTTACAATGAGCAGTTCTTC
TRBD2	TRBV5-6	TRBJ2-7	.	CASTPGLGYYEQYF	TGTGCCAGCACCCCGGGACTAGGTTACTACGAGCAGTACTTC
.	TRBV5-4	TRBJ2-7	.	CASSLAELDYEQYF	TGTGCCAGCAGCTTGGCCGAACTAGACTACGAGCAGTACTTC
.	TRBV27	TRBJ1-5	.	CASSPVAGVSNQPQHF	TGTGCCAGCAGTCCCGTCGCAGGGGTAAGCAATCAGCCCCAGCATTTT
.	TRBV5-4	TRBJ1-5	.	CASSFQGVNQPQHF	TGTGCCAGCAGCTTCCAAGGGGTTAATCAGCCCCAGCATTTT
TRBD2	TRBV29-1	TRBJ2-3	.	CSVAPRLAATDTQYF	TGCAGCGTGGCCCCCCGACTAGCCGCTACAGATACGCAGTATTTT
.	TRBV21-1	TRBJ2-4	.	CASSKFRRENIQYF	TGTGCCAGCAGCAAATTCCGGAGGGAAAACATTCAGTACTTC
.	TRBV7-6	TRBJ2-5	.	CASSFNSQETQYF	TGTGCCAGCAGTTTTAACAGCCAAGAGACCCAGTACTTC
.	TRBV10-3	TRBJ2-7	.	CAISEPVDFYEQYF	TGTGCCATCAGTGAGCCGGTTGATTTCTACGAGCAGTACTTC
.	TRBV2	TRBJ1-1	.	CASNGIVSVEAFF	TGTGCCAGCAACGGTATTGTAAGTGTCGAAGCTTTCTTT
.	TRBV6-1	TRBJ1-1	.	CASKEVAEAFF	TGTGCCAGCAAAGAGGTTGCTGAAGCTTTCTTT
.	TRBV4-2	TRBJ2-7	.	CASSQGRDLRAEQYF	TGTGCCAGCAGCCAAGGGCGGGACCTCCGGGCCGAGCAGTACTTC
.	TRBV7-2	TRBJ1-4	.	CASSPDRHNEKLFF	TGTGCCAGCAGCCCTGACAGGCATAATGAAAAACTGTTTTTT
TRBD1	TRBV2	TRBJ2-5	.	CASSDHRGGETQYF	TGTGCCAGCAGTGATCACAGGGGTGGAGAGACCCAGTACTTC
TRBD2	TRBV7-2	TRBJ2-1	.	CASSLGTSGYNEQFF	TGTGCCAGCAGCTTAGGTACTAGCGGATACAATGAGCAGTTCTTC
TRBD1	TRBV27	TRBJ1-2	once	CASSGGAGGYTF	TGTGCCAGTTCAGGGGGCGCGGGGGGCTACACCTTC
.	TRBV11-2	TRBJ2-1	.	CASSLDTWDTSYNEQFF	TGTGCCAGCAGCTTAGATACCTGGGACACCTCGTACAATGAGCAGTTCTTC
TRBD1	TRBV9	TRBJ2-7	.	CASTLTGDTYEQYF	TGTGCCAGCACGTTGACAGGGGATACCTACGAGCAGTACTTC
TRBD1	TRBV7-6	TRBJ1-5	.	CASSQTGDEQPQHF	TGTGCCAGCAGCCAGACAGGGGACGAGCAGCCCCAGCATTTT
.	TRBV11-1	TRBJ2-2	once	CASSSFGQSTGELFF	TGTGCCAGCAGCTCTTTCGGACAGTCCACCGGGGAGCTGTTTTTT
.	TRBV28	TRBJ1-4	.	CASSGPRGGANEKLFF	TGTGCCAGCAGTGGTCCCAGGGGTGGAGCTAATGAAAAACTGTTTTTT
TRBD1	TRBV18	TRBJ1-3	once	CAGRETGHGNTIYF	TGTGCCGGGAGAGAGACAGGGCATGGAAACACCATATATTTT
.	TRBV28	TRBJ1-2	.	CASSGGDGPYSGYTF	TGTGCCAGCAGCGGCGGGGACGGGCCTTATAGTGGCTACACCTTC
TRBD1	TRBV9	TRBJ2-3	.	CASSSGQVSTDTQYF	TGTGCCAGCAGCTCCGGACAGGTCAGCACAGATACGCAGTATTTT
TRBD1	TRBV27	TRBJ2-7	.	CASSYTTGNPYEQYF	TGTGCCAGCAGTTATACGACAGGGAACCCCTACGAGCAGTACTTC
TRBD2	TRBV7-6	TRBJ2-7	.	CASSLNIAGVTSYEQYF	TGTGCCAGCAGTTTAAACATAGCGGGAGTGACCTCCTACGAGCAGTACTTC
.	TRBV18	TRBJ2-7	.	CASSPFQPPEGSYEQYF	TGTGCCAGCTCACCATTTCAGCCTCCTGAAGGGAGTTACGAGCAGTACTTC
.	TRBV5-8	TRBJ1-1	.	CASSPRDMNTEAFF	TGTGCCAGCAGCCCCAGGGACATGAACACTGAAGCTTTCTTT
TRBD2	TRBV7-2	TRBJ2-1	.	CASSKQREGHSYNEQFF	TGTGCCAGCAGCAAACAGCGGGAGGGACACTCCTACAATGAGCAGTTCTTC
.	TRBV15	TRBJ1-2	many	CATSSYVPTANYGYTF	TGTGCCACCAGCAGTTACGTCCCTACAGCTAACTATGGCTACACCTTC
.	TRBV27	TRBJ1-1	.	CASSLIGREIEAFF	TGTGCCAGCAGTTTAATAGGCAGGGAAATTGAAGCTTTCTTT